These 27 T cell receptor beta chains share one sample of origin, sequenced in a study of spatial heterogeneity in lung cancer. Antigens for these TCRs are unknown. This sample's time point: sample taken at primary tumor resection. Each CDR3 protein gets one entry after TCRdb re-called the 5' RACE reads with MiXCR. The data contain 4,500 to 6,000 distinct CDR3 sequences, 4.8% of them singletons. Whole-study findings and limits: Counts of expanded alpha and beta TCRs within tumors tracked the tumor nonsynonymous mutation count.

The sequencing here drew on lung tumor tissue, taken at surgery. These receptor sequences come from a male donor with early-stage non-small cell lung cancer.

This clonotype counts as medium-sized. This beta chain appears as a stray read in a library generated for alpha chains; its size is not informative. The rearrangement uses TRBV7-9 and TRBJ1-5, with no clear D. The V gene's germline CDR1 is SEHNR and CDR2 FQNEAQ (reference sequence). V was shortened by 5 bases and J by 7 bases, with 9 bases between the two germline ends. CDR3 size: 12 residues. In DNA form, the CDR3 reads TGTGCCAGCAGCAGGGCCGGGCAGCCCCAGCATTTT. It translates to CASSRAGQPQHF.

This clonotype was seen repeatedly, ten times or more. This beta chain is an off-target read within a library intended for alpha chains, so its frequency means little. The chain has TRBV15 and TRBJ2-4; D is unclear. This CDR3 is built from 12 residues. The V end was cut by 8 bases, the J end by 1 base, with 6 bases between. CDR1 LNHNV and CDR2 YYDKDF come from the germline V gene (reference sequence). CDR3 residues: CATRNAKNIQYF. The CDR3 nucleotides read TGTGCCACCCGAAATGCCAAAAACATTCAGTACTTC.

In this sample, this clonotype turned up many times. A library made for alpha chains picked up this beta chain off target, so its size means little. The chain recombines TRBV12-3 or TRBV12-4 with TRBJ2-3, with TRBD1 matching 10 bases. The CDR3 totals 15 residues. J was trimmed by 1 base and V by 3 bases; bases with no gene match: 1. Written as DNA, the CDR3 is TGTGCCAGCAGTTTGGGACAGGGGCGCACAGATACGCAGTATTTT. Protein product: CASSLGQGRTDTQYF.

By share of the sample, this clonotype is medium-sized. A library prepared for alpha chains yielded this beta chain as an off-target read; its size is of little meaning. This chain uses TRBV7-8 with TRBJ1-5; 10 bases fit TRBD1. The CDR3 has 17 residues. V was clipped by 5 bases and J by 1 base; unmatched bases: 8. Germline CDR1 SGHVS, CDR2 FQNEAQ. The CDR3 reads CASSPRDRGISNQPQHF. Written as DNA, the CDR3 is TGTGCCAGCAGCCCCCGGGACAGGGGTATAAGCAATCAGCCCCAGCATTTT. The variable domain in full, with the rest retrieved from reference TRBV7-8 and TRBJ1-5, is GAGVSQSPRYKVAKRGQDVALRCDPISGHVSLFWYQQALGQGPEFLTYFQNEAQLDKSGLPSDRFFAERPEGSVSTLKIQRTQQEDSAVYLCASSPRDRGISNQPQHFGDGTRLSIL.

This clonotype is judged large. This beta chain is a stray read from a library made for alpha chains; its abundance is not meaningful. J is TRBJ1-5 and V is TRBV4-1; D uncertain. V was shortened by 0 bases and J by 0 bases, with 9 bases between the two germline ends. CDR3 length: 16 amino acids. Germline CDR1 MGHRA, CDR2 YSYEKL. CDR3 DNA sequence: TGCGCCAGCAGCCAAGATCATCGGGGTAGCAATCAGCCCCAGCATTTT. This gives the protein CASSQDHRGSNQPQHF.

This clonotype qualifies as medium-sized. A library prepared for alpha chains yielded this beta chain as an off-target read; its size is of little meaning. V usage is TRBV24-1 and J usage is TRBJ2-1; 10 bases map to TRBD2. The CDR3 length is 19 residues. After removal of 3 bases from V and 0 bases from J, the junction contained 10 bases not matched to a gene. Looked up from germline, CDR1 is KGHDR and CDR2 is SFDVKD. The CDR3 region has the DNA TGTGCCACCAGTGATGCGGGACTAGCGAGGGTCAGCTCCTACAATGAGCAGTTCTTC. Its translation: CATSDAGLARVSSYNEQFF.

This clonotype showed up many times. A library prepared for alpha chains yielded this beta chain as an off-target read; its size is of little meaning. The chain is built from TRBV27 and TRBJ2-1, with 10 bases lining up with TRBD2. The CDR3 extends over 15 amino acids. CDR1 MNHEY and CDR2 SMNVEV come from the germline V gene (reference sequence). J gave up 4 bases and V 4 bases, and 4 bases lay outside the gene matches. The CDR3 region has the DNA TGTGCCAGCAGTTCCGGACTAGCGGCATACAATGAGCAGTTCTTC. Its protein product is CASSSGLAAYNEQFF.

Ten or more counts support this clonotype. This beta chain is off target for a library built for alpha chains, so its abundance means little. V gene TRBV7-6 combines with J gene TRBJ2-1; 7 bases match TRBD2. V dropped 1 base and J dropped 3; count of bases not matched to a gene: 3. The CDR3 has 15 residues. Germline CDR1 SGHVS, CDR2 FNYEAQ. The CDR3 loop reads CASSLGSGVYNEQFF. The CDR3 region has the DNA TGTGCCAGCAGCTTAGGAAGCGGGGTCTACAATGAGCAGTTCTTC.

This clonotype was seen many times. As an off-target read in a library built for alpha chains, this beta chain has a frequency of little significance. This chain uses TRBV20-1 with TRBJ2-5; D gene uncertain. Trimming cost V 3 bases and J 4 bases, with 12 bases left between them. The germline V gene encodes CDR1 DFQATT and CDR2 SNEGSKA (reference sequence). The CDR3 is 13 amino acids. This chain's CDR3 is CSASESLGETQYF. CDR3 nucleotide sequence: TGCAGTGCTAGTGAAAGCCTGGGAGAGACCCAGTACTTC.

Relative to its sample, this clonotype is medium-sized. This beta chain represents an off-target read in a library built for alpha chains; its size is of limited meaning. V usage is TRBV20-1 and J usage is TRBJ2-7; 10 positions match TRBD1. CDR1 is DFQATT and CDR2 is SNEGSKA in the germline V gene (reference sequence). CDR3 size: 15 residues. The trim removed 1 base at V and 5 bases at J, leaving 8 bases unmatched. The CDR3, as DNA: TGCAGTGCTAGAGCCCGGGACAGGGGATTCGACGAGCAGTACTTC. Translating it yields CSARARDRGFDEQYF.

This clonotype was observed at least ten times. This beta chain is an off-target read within a library intended for alpha chains, so its frequency means little. The chain uses TRBV25-1 and TRBJ1-1; 7 bases map to TRBD1. Trimming took 8 bases from V and 0 from J; bases not matched to a gene: 3. In germline, CDR1 is MGHDK, CDR2 SYGVNS. This CDR3 comprises 13 residues. The CDR3 sequence is CASEGGLNTEAFF. The CDR3, as DNA: TGTGCCAGCGAAGGGGGCTTGAACACTGAAGCTTTCTTT.

On this clonotype: The library was prepared for alpha chains; this beta chain is a stray read, so its frequency means little. The chain employs TRBV7-9 and TRBJ2-3; the match to TRBD1 covers 8 bases. Germline V CDR1 and CDR2: SEHNR, FQNEAQ (reference sequence). The CDR3 spans 14 residues. V was clipped by 5 bases and J by 5 bases; unmatched bases: 6. DNA of the CDR3: TGTGCCAGCAGCACGGACAGGGAGCGAGATACGCAGTATTTT. It specifies CASSTDRERDTQYF. Complete variable domain (other parts from reference TRBV7-9 and TRBJ2-3): DTGVSQNPRHKITKRGQNVTFRCDPISEHNRLYWYRQTLGQGPEFLTYFQNEAQLEKSRLLSDRFSAERPKGSFSTLEIQRTEQGDSAMYLCASSTDRERDTQYFGPGTRLTVL.

This clonotype rates as medium-sized. This beta chain slipped into a library made for alpha chains as a stray read, so its size is not meaningful. The chain uses TRBV18 and TRBJ1-1; TRBD1 agrees at 8 bases. The V and J ends lost 4 bases and 2 bases, in that order; junction bases with no gene match: 3. The germline gives CDR1 KGHSH, CDR2 LQKENI. The CDR3 consists of 14 residues. The CDR3 region has the DNA TGTGCCAGCTCACTGCAGGGGGCCAACACTGAAGCTTTCTTT. Translated, it gives CASSLQGANTEAFF.

This clonotype was observed many times. This beta chain is an unintended read in a library built for alpha chains; its size means little. The gene calls are TRBV28 and TRBJ1-3; TRBD1 agrees at 7 bases. The J segment lost 2 bases and the V segment lost 3 bases, leaving 4 bases of the junction unmatched. Per the germline V gene, CDR1 is MDHEN and CDR2 is SYDVKM. The CDR3 totals 15 residues. CDR3 nucleotide sequence: TGTGCCAGCAGTTTGCAGGGGGACACTGGAAACACCATATATTTT. It translates to CASSLQGDTGNTIYF.

At least ten counts were recorded for this clonotype. A library prepared for alpha chains yielded this beta chain as an off-target read; its size is of little meaning. This chain links TRBV28 with TRBJ2-1; no clear D gene. The germline V and J ends were trimmed by 5 bases and 10 bases, with 9 bases remaining between them. Germline CDR1 and CDR2: MDHEN and SYDVKM. This CDR3 contains 11 residues. Written as DNA, the CDR3 is TGTGCCAGCAGTGCCCCTTACGAGCAGTTCTTC. Its protein product is CASSAPYEQFF.

With respect to this clonotype: Within a library made for alpha chains, this beta chain is off target, and its count is uninformative. The CDR3 sequence: CASSRATNEKLFF. For the CDR3, the DNA is TGTGCCAGCTCAAGGGCAACTAATGAAAAACTGTTTTTT. The gene calls are TRBV18 and TRBJ1-4; D gene uncertain. The germline V gene encodes CDR1 KGHSH and CDR2 LQKENI. Trimming cost V 5 bases and J 0 bases, with 4 bases left between them. The CDR3 is made up of 13 amino acids.

By share, this clonotype counts as medium-sized (0.01 to 0.1%). This beta chain is an off-target read within a library intended for alpha chains, so its frequency means little. The chain links TRBV11-2 to TRBJ2-3, with D possibly being TRBD1 or TRBD2 (5 bases each). Trimming left V 1 base short and J 2 bases short, with 13 bases between. Germline CDR1 reads SGHAT; CDR2 reads FQNNGV. This CDR3 contains 16 residues. The CDR3 DNA is TGTGCCAGCAGCTTAGTTGGGGGAATCATCACAGATACGCAGTATTTT. It codes for CASSLVGGIITDTQYF.

A note on this clonotype: The library was built for alpha chains, so this beta chain is an off-target read and its size means little. V gene TRBV2 combines with J gene TRBJ1-5, with D hard to call. CDR1 and CDR2 (germline): SNHLY, FYNNEI. This CDR3 spans 14 amino acids. V lost 4 bases and J lost 7, with 14 bases in between. The CDR3 DNA follows: TGTGCCAGCAGTGGATTAGGGCCGGGGCAGCCCCAGCATTTT. Translated, it gives CASSGLGPGQPQHF.

This clonotype was observed at least ten times. With the library built for alpha chains, this beta chain is off target and its frequency is not meaningful. V and J are TRBV5-1 and TRBJ2-1; perhaps TRBD1 as D (8 bases). Germline V gene lookup returns CDR1 SGHRS and CDR2 YFSETQ. The germline V and J ends were trimmed by 4 bases and 9 bases, with 17 bases remaining between them. The CDR3 covers 14 residues. CDR3: CASSRQGREGEQFF. Here the CDR3 DNA reads TGCGCCAGCAGCCGACAGGGGAGGGAGGGTGAGCAGTTCTTC. Based on the CDR3 plus reference TRBV5-1 and TRBJ2-1, the full variable domain is KAGVTQTPRYLIKTRGQQVTLSCSPISGHRSVSWYQQTPGQGLQFLFEYFSETQRNKGNFPGRFSGRQFSNSRSEMNVSTLELGDSALYLCASSRQGREGEQFFGPGTRLTVL.

This clonotype showed up many times. Since it is a stray read in a library aimed at alpha chains, this beta chain has a size that is not meaningful. This chain connects TRBV20-1 to TRBJ1-2, with D possibly TRBD1 on 6 matching bases. Germline CDR1 reads DFQATT; CDR2 reads SNEGSKA (reference sequence). Trimming took off 0 bases at V and 8 bases at J, with 13 bases between the two ends. The CDR3 loop spans 13 amino acids. CDR3 sequence (DNA): TGCAGTGCTAGAGATACAGGGACGATGGGCTACACCTTC. Residues: CSARDTGTMGYTF.

This clonotype was seen a few times. This beta chain appears as a stray read in a library generated for alpha chains; its size is not informative. The chain combines TRBV7-6 with TRBJ1-4; D is ambiguous. The germline V gene has CDR1 SGHVS and CDR2 FNYEAQ. V lost 5 bases and J 3 bases, leaving 7 bases between the germline ends. The CDR3 has 13 residues. CDR3 in amino acids: CASSLAANEKLFF. The CDR3 coding sequence is TGTGCCAGCAGCCTCGCAGCTAATGAAAAACTGTTTTTT.

In this sample, this clonotype turned up many times. For a library built for alpha chains, this beta chain is a stray read; little rests on its size. J is TRBJ2-3 and V is TRBV28, with TRBD2 as a possible D gene (5 bases). Between the trimmed V and J ends, which lost 7 bases and 1 base, there was a span of 15 bases. The germline gives CDR1 MDHEN, CDR2 SYDVKM. The CDR3 spans 15 residues. The CDR3 protein is CASIQPFSGTDTQYF. For the CDR3, the DNA is TGTGCCAGCATCCAACCCTTTAGCGGCACAGATACGCAGTATTTT. The full variable domain, with the rest looked up from reference TRBV28 and TRBJ2-3, is DVKVTQSSRYLVKRTGEKVFLECVQDMDHENMFWYRQDPGLGLRLIYFSYDVKMKEKGDIPEGYSVSREKKERFSLILESASTNQTSMYLCASIQPFSGTDTQYFGPGTRLTVL.

As concerns this clonotype: This beta chain came through as a stray read in a library set up for alpha chains, and its size says little. The chain recombines TRBV19 with TRBJ1-5; D unresolved. This CDR3 region has 16 residues. Trimming left V 6 bases short and J 0 bases short, with 15 bases between. CDR1 and CDR2 from the germline V gene are LNHDA and SQIVND (reference sequence). The CDR3 loop is CASRTRTEGSNQPQHF. In nucleotides, the CDR3 is TGTGCCAGTAGGACGAGGACGGAGGGTAGCAATCAGCCCCAGCATTTT.

This clonotype was seen repeatedly, ten times or more. Since the library was made to target alpha chains, this beta chain is a stray read and its abundance is not meaningful. This chain uses TRBV6-1 with TRBJ2-7; D call uncertain. The CDR3 sequence is 14 residues long. The germline V gene has CDR1 MNHNS and CDR2 SASEGT. With 6 bases removed from V and 4 bases from J, the gap between germline ends came to 16 bases. The CDR3 here is CASSLGLSTYEQYF. The DNA for the CDR3 is TGTGCCAGCAGCCTAGGGTTATCCACTTACGAGCAGTACTTC.

A word on this clonotype: A library prepared for alpha chains yielded this beta chain as an off-target read; its size is of little meaning. The genes are TRBV14 and TRBJ2-5; D is uncertain. Germline-derived CDR1 and CDR2 are SGHDN and FVKESK. Trimming shortened V by 0 bases and J by 7 bases, and 6 bases separated the two germline ends. This CDR3 comprises 12 residues. CDR3 DNA sequence: TGTGCCAGCAGCCAAGATTCGGCGACCCAGTACTTC. It yields the protein CASSQDSATQYF.

This clonotype showed up many times. Because this beta chain is a stray read in a library intended to capture alpha chains, its abundance should not be given much weight. The chain uses TRBV4-2 and TRBJ1-2; no clear D gene. This CDR3 region has 15 residues. The germline CDR1 and CDR2 sequences are LGHNA and YNFKEQ. V gave up 0 bases and J gave up 6 bases, with 14 bases separating them. In nucleotides, the CDR3 is TGTGCCAGCAGCCAAGAGTTTGGCAGGTATCATGGCTACACCTTC. Protein sequence: CASSQEFGRYHGYTF.

This clonotype was found many times. For a library built for alpha chains, this beta chain is a stray read; little rests on its size. The rearrangement joins TRBV27 to TRBJ1-3, with D uncertain. V lost 7 bases and J lost 2, with 12 bases in between. This CDR3 contains 14 residues. Germline V gives CDR1 MNHEY, CDR2 SMNVEV (reference sequence). CDR3 bases: TGTGCCAGCACTAAGATCCCGCCTGGAAACACCATATATTTT. Translated: CASTKIPPGNTIYF.